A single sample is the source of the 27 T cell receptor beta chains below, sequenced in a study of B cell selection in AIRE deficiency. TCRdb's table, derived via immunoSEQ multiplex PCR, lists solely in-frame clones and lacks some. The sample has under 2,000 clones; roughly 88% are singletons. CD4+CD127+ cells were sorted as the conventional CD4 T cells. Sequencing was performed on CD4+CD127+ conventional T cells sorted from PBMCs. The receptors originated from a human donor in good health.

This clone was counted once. The CDR3 bases are TGTGCCAGCAGCTTAGCGCCTCAGGACAGGTACCCTAGGCGGGCTTTCTTT. This gives the protein CASSLAPQDRYPRRAFF. This sequence joins TRBV7-2 and TRBJ1-1; 7 positions agree with TRBD1. The length of the CDR3 is 17 residues. The V gene end was trimmed by 0 bases and the J gene end by 11 bases; junction bases not matched to a gene: 18. From germline, CDR1 is SGHTA and CDR2 FQGNSA.

The CDR3 nucleotides read TGTGCCAGCAGCCAAGATTTTGGGACCGGTGGCTACACCTTC. Its translation is CASSQDFGTGGYTF. The V gene is TRBV14, the J gene TRBJ1-2, with D perhaps matching TRBD1 (5 bases). This CDR3 has 14 residues. Trimming took 0 bases from V and 7 from J, leaving 12 bases between them. Germline loops: CDR1 SGHDN, CDR2 FVKESK.

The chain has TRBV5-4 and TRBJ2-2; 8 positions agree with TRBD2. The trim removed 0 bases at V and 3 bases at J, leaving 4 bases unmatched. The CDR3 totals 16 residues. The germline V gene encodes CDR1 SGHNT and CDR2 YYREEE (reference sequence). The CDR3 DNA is TGTGCCAGCAGCTTGGCGGGAGGGCGATACACCGGGGAGCTGTTTTTT. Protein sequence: CASSLAGGRYTGELFF.

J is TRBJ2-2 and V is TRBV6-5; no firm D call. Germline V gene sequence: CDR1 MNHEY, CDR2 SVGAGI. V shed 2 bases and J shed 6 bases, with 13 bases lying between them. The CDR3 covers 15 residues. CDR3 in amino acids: CASSYGHLGAGELFF. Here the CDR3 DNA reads TGTGCCAGCAGTTACGGCCATCTTGGCGCCGGGGAGCTGTTTTTT.

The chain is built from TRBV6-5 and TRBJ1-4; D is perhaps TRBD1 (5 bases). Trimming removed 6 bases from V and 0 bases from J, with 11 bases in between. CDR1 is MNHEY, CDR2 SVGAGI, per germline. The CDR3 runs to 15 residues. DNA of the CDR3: TGTGCCAGCAGACAGGACCACGCAACTAATGAAAAACTGTTTTTT. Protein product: CASRQDHATNEKLFF.

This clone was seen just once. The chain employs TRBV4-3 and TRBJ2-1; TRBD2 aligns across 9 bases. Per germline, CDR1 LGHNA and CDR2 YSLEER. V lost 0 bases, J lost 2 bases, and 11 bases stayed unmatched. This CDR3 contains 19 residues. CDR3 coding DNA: TGCGCCAGCAGCCAAGAAAGTATCCGACTAGCGGAAGCCTACAATGAGCAGTTCTTC. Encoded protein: CASSQESIRLAEAYNEQFF.

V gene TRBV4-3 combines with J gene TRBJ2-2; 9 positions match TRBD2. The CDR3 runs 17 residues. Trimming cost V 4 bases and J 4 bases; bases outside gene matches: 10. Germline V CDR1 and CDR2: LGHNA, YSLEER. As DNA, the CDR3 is TGCGCCAGCAGCCGTACAAGTGCGGGAGGGGTCACCGGGGAGCTGTTTTTT. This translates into CASSRTSAGGVTGELFF.

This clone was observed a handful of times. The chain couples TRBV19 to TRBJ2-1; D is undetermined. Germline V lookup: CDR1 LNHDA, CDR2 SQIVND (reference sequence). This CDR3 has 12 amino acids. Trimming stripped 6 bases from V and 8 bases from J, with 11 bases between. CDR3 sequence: CASSGYSDEQFF. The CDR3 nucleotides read TGTGCCAGTAGCGGGTATTCCGATGAGCAGTTCTTC.

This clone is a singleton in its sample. Here the CDR3 reads CASSGLQKRNTGELFF. The CDR3 DNA is TGTGCCAGCAGTGGTTTACAGAAGAGGAACACCGGGGAGCTGTTTTTT. V is TRBV6-1 and J is TRBJ2-2; D unclear. V lost 4 bases and J 1 base, leaving 13 bases between the germline ends. Germline loops: CDR1 MNHNS, CDR2 SASEGT. The CDR3 is made up of 16 amino acids.

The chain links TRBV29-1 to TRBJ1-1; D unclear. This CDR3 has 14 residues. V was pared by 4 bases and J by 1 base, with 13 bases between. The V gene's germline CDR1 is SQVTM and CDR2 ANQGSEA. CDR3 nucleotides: TGCAGCGTTGCCATACTTGATCCGAACACTGAAGCTTTCTTT. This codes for CSVAILDPNTEAFF.

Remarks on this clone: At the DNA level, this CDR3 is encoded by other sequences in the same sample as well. CDR3 nucleotide sequence: TGTGCCAGCAGCTGGTCTTTAACCTACGAGCAGTACTTC. It translates to CASSWSLTYEQYF. V gene TRBV7-2 combines with J gene TRBJ2-7; D is ambiguous. The CDR3 extends over 13 amino acids. The ends were cut back, 4 bases at V and 2 bases at J, with 9 bases in the middle. Germline CDR1 is SGHTA and CDR2 is FQGNSA.

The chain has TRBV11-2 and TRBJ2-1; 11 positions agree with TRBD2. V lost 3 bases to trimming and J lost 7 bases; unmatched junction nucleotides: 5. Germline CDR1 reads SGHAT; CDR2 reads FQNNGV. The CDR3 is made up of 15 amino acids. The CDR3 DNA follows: TGTGCCAGCAGCTTCTATAGCGGGAGGGGAAATGAGCAGTTCTTC. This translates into CASSFYSGRGNEQFF.

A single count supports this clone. Written as DNA, the CDR3 is TGCGCCAGCAGCCCCGCTCAGCCCGGGGGGGCCCAGTACTTC. This sequence encodes CASSPAQPGGAQYF. This chain connects TRBV5-1 to TRBJ2-5, with 8 bases matching TRBD2. Germline V lookup: CDR1 SGHRS, CDR2 YFSETQ. With V trimmed by 4 bases and J by 9 bases, 11 bases remained unmatched. CDR3 size: 14 residues.

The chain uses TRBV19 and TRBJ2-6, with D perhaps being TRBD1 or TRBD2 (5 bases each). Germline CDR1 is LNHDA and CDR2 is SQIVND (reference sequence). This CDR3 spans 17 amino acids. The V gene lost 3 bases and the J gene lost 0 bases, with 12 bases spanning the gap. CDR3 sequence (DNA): TGTGCCAGTAGTATTAGTCAGGGAGCCTCTGGGGCCAACGTCCTGACTTTC. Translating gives CASSISQGASGANVLTF.

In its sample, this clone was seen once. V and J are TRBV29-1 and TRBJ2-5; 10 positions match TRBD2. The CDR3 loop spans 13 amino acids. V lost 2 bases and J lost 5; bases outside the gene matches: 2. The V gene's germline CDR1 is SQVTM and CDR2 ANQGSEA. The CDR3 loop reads CSVELAGVETQYF. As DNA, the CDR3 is TGCAGCGTTGAACTAGCGGGAGTGGAGACCCAGTACTTC.

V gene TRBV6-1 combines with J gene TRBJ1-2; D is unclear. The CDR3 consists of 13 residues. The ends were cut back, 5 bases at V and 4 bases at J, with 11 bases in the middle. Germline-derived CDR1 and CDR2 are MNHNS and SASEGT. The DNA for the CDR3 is TGTGCCAGCAGTATCTCTAGGTCCTATGGCTACACCTTC. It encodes CASSISRSYGYTF.

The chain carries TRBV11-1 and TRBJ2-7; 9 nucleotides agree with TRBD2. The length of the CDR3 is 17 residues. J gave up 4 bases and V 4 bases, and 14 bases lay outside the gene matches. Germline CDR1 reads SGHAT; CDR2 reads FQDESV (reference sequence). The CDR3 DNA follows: TGTGCCAGCAGCTCCCGGACCGTTAGCGGGAGTAGATACGAGCAGTACTTC. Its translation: CASSSRTVSGSRYEQYF.

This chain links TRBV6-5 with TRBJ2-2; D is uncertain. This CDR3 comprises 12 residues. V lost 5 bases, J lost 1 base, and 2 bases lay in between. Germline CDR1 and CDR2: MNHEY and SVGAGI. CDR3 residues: CASSRNTGELFF. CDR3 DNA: TGTGCCAGCAGTCGGAACACCGGGGAGCTGTTTTTT.

This chain's CDR3 is CASSSGQGGYEQYF. In DNA, the CDR3 is TGCGCCAGCAGCTCCGGACAGGGGGGGTACGAGCAGTACTTC. The chain employs TRBV5-1 and TRBJ2-7; 10 bases fit TRBD1. Germline V gene lookup returns CDR1 SGHRS and CDR2 YFSETQ. V shed 3 bases and J 4 bases; nucleotides not matched to a gene: 4. CDR3 length: 14 residues.

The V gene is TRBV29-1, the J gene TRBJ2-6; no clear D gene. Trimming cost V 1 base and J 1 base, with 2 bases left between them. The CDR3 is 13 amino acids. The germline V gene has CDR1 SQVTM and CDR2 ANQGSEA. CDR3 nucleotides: TGCAGCGTTGAAGCGTCTGGGGCCAACGTCCTGACTTTC. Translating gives CSVEASGANVLTF.

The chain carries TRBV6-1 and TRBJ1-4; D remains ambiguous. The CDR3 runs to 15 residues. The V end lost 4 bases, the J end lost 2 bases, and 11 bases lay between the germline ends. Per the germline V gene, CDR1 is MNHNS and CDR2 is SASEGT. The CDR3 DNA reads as TGTGCCAGCAGTGCCTTTAGGAGCACTAATGAAAAACTGTTTTTT. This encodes CASSAFRSTNEKLFF.

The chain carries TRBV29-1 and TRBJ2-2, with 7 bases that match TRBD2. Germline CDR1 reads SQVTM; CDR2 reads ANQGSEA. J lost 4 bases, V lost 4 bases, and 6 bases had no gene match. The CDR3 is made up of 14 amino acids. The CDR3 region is CSVGGRFSTGELFF. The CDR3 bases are TGCAGCGTTGGCGGGAGATTCAGCACCGGGGAGCTGTTTTTT.

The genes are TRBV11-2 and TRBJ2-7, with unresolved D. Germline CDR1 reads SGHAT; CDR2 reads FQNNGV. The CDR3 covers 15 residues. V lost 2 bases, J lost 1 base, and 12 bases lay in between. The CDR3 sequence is CASSLRPPPSYEQYF. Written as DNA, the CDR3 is TGTGCCAGCAGCTTAAGGCCTCCACCTTCCTACGAGCAGTACTTC.

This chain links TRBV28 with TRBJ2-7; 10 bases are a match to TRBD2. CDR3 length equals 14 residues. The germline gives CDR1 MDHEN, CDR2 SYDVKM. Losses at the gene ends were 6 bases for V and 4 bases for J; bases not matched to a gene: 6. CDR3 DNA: TGTGCCAGCAGGCCACTAGCGGGAAGGTACGAGCAGTACTTC. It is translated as CASRPLAGRYEQYF.

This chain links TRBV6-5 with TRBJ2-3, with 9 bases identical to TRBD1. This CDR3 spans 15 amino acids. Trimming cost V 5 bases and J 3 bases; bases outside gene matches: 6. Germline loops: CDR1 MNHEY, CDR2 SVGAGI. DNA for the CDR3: TGTGCCAGCAGTGCCGGGACAGGGTTGACAGATACGCAGTATTTT. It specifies CASSAGTGLTDTQYF.

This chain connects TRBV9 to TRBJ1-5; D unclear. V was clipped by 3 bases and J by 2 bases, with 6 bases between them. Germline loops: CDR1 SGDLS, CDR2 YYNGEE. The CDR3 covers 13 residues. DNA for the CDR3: TGTGCCAGCAGCGCCGGGGGCAATCAGCCCCAGCATTTT. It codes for CASSAGGNQPQHF.

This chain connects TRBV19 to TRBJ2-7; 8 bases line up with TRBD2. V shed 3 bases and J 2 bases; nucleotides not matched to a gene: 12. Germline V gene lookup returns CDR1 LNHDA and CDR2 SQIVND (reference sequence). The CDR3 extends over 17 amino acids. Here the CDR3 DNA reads TGTGCCAGTAGTATTCGGCCTAGCGGGCCCGCCCCCTACGAGCAGTACTTC. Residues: CASSIRPSGPAPYEQYF.